This TCR beta chain comes out of a study of shared clonotypes between healthy human individuals. Study at large: A few men and a couple of women, aged 18 to 49, were donors. Each donor's CD8 memory used one plate, CD8 naive two, each CD4 subset three.

The CDR3 has 12 amino acids. CDR1 and CDR2 (germline): MRHNA, SNTAGT. V shed 2 bases and J shed 5 bases, with 6 bases lying between them. Each subset's genomic DNA was split evenly across several immunoSEQ plates. This table comes from immunoSEQ multiplex PCR, and its TCRdb copy is limited to in-frame clones, with some not included. The sample consists of 600,000 to 700,000 clones, around 73% of them appearing once. The sequenced sample was memory CD4+ T cells sorted from blood. The subset: CD45RA-negative fraction. The chain links TRBV6-4 to TRBJ2-5; no clear D. The receptor was derived from a woman under 40 in good health. The CDR3 DNA reads TGTGCCAGCAGTGACCCAGAGGAGACCCAGTACTTC. As protein: CASSDPEETQYF.